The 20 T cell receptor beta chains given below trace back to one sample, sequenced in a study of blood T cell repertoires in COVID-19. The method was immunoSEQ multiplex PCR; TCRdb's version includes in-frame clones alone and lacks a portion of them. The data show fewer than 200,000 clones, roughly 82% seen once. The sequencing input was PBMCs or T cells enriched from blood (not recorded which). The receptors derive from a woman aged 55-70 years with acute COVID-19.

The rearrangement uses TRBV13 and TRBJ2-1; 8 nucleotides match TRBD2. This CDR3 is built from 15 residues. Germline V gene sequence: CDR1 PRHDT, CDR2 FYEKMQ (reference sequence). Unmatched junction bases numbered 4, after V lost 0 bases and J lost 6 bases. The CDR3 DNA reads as TGTGCCAGCAGCTTAGGCACTAGCGGCTCCAATGAGCAGTTCTTC. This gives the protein CASSLGTSGSNEQFF.

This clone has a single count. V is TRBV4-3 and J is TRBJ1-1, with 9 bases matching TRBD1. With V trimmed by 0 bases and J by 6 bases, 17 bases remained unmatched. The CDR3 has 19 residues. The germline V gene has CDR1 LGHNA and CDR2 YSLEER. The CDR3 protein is CASSQDSRDGTGRRAEAFF. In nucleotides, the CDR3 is TGCGCCAGCAGCCAAGATTCGCGGGATGGGACAGGGCGTCGGGCTGAAGCTTTCTTT.

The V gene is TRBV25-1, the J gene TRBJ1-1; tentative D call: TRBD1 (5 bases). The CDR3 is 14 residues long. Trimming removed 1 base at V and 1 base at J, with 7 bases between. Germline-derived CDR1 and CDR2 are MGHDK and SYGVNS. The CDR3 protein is CASSEWGGNTEAFF. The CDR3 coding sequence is TGTGCCAGCAGTGAATGGGGGGGGAACACTGAAGCTTTCTTT. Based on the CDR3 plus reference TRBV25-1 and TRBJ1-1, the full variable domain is EADIYQTPRYLVIGTGKKITLECSQTMGHDKMYWYQQDPGMELHLIHYSYGVNSTEKGDLSSESTVSRIRTEHFPLTLESARPSHTSQYLCASSEWGGNTEAFFGQGTRLTVV.

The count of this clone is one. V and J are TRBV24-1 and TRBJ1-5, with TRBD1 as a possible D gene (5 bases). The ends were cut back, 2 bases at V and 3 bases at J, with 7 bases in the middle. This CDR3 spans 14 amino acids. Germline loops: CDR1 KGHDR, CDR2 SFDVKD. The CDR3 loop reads CATSDWGDNQPQHF. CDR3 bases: TGTGCCACCAGTGATTGGGGGGACAATCAGCCCCAGCATTTT.

The CDR3 here is CASSPSGRAYEQYV. The DNA for the CDR3 is TGTGCCAGCAGCCCTTCGGGGAGAGCCTACGAGCAGTACGTC. V and J are TRBV7-9 and TRBJ2-7, with D possibly matching TRBD2 (5 bases). The CDR3 contains 14 residues. V was shortened by 5 bases and J by 2 bases, with 13 bases between the two germline ends. Germline V lookup: CDR1 SEHNR, CDR2 FQNEAQ (reference sequence).

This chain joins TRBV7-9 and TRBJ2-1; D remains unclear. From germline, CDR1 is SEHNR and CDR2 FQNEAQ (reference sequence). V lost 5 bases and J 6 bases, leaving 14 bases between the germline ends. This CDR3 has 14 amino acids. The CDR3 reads CASSRFYATNEQFF. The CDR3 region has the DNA TGTGCCAGCAGCCGCTTCTACGCCACCAATGAGCAGTTCTTC.

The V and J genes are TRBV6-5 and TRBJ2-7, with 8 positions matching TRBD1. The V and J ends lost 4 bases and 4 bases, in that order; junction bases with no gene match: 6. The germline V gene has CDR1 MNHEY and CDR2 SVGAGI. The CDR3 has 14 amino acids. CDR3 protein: CASSSQGAKYEQYV. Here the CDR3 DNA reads TGTGCCAGCAGTTCGCAGGGGGCGAAGTACGAGCAGTACGTC.

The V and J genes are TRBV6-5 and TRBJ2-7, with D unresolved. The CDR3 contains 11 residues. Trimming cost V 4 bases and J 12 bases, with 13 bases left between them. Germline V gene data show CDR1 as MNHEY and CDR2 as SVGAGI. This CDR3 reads CASSFLEALYV. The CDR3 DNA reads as TGTGCCAGCAGTTTTTTAGAAGCGCTGTACGTC.

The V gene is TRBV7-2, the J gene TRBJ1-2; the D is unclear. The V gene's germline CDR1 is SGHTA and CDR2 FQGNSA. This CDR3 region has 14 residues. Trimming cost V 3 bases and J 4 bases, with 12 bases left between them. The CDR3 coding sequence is TGTGCCAGCAGCTTCTTGCCGGAGGGCTATGGCTACACCTTC. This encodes CASSFLPEGYGYTF.

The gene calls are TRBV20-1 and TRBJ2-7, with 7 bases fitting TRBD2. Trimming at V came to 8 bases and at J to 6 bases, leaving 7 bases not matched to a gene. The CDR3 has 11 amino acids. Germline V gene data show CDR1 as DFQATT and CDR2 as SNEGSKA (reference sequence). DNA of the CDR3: TGCAGTCCTGTTGAGCGGGGCGAGCAGTACTTC. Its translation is CSPVERGEQYF.

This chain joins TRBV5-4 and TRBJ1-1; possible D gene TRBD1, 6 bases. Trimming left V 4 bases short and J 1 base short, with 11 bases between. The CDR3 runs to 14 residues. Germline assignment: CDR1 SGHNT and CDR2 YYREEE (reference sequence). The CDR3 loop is CASSVNRANTEAFF. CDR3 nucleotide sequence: TGTGCCAGCAGCGTAAACAGGGCGAACACTGAAGCTTTCTTT.

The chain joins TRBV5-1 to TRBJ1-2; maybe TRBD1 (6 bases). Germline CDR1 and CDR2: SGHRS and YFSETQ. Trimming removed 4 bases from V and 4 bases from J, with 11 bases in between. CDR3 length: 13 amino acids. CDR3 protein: CASSMGGGYGYTF. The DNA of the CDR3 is TGCGCCAGCAGCATGGGGGGCGGCTATGGCTACACCTTC.

CDR3 sequence: CATSRVGQGNTEAFF. CDR3 nucleotide sequence: TGTGCCACCAGCAGAGTGGGACAGGGGAACACTGAAGCTTTCTTT. The V call is TRBV15, the J call TRBJ1-1, with TRBD1 matching over 9 bases. Germline CDR1 is LNHNV and CDR2 is YYDKDF (reference sequence). This CDR3 spans 15 amino acids. V shed 1 base and J 1 base; nucleotides not matched to a gene: 1.

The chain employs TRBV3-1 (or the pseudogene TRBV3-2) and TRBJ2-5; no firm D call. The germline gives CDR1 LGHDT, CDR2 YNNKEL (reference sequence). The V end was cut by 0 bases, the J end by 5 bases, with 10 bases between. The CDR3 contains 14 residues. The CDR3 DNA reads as TGTGCCAGCAGCCAAGATGAACAGTATGAGACCCAGTACTTC. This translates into CASSQDEQYETQYF.

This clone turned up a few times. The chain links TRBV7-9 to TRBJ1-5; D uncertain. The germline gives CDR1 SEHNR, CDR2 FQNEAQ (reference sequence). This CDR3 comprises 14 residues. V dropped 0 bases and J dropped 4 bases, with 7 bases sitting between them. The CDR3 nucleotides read TGTGCCAGCAGCTTAGCTTACGGGAATCAGCCCCAGCATTTT. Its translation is CASSLAYGNQPQHF.

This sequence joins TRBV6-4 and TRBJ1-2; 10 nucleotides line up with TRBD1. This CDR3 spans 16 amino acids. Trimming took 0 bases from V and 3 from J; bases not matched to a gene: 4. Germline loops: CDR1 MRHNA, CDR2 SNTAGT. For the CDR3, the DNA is TGTGCCAGCAGTGACTCCGGACAGGGGGGATACTATGGCTACACCTTC. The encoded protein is CASSDSGQGGYYGYTF.

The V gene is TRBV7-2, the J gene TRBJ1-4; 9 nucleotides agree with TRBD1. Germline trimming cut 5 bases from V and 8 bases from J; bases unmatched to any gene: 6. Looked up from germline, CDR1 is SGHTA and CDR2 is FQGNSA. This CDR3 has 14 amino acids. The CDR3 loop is CASSPGQGGEKLFF. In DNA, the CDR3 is TGTGCCAGCAGCCCGGGACAGGGTGGAGAAAAACTGTTTTTT.

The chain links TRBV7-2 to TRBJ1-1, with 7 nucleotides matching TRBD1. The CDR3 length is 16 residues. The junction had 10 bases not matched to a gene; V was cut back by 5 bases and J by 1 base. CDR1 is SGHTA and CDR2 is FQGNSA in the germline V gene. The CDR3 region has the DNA TGTGCCAGCAGCATAGACAGGGCCTCCCCGAACACTGAAGCTTTCTTT. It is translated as CASSIDRASPNTEAFF.

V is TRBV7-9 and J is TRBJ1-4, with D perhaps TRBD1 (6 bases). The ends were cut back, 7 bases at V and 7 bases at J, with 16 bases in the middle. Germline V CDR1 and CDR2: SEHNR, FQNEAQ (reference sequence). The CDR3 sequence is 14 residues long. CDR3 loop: CASTGGGAGEKLFF. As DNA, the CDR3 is TGTGCCAGCACGGGGGGGGGCGCTGGTGAAAAACTGTTTTTT.

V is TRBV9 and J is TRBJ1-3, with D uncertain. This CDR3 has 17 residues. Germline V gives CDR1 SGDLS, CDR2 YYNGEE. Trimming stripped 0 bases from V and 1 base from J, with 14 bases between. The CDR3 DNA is TGTGCCAGCAGCGTAGAACTATTGGGTCCTTCTGGAAACACCATATATTTT. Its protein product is CASSVELLGPSGNTIYF.